This passage covers 31 T cell receptor beta chains from one sample sequenced in a study of radiotherapy plus CTLA-4 blockade in lung cancer. TCRdb keeps only in-frame clones here, not all; method: immunoSEQ multiplex PCR. The data hold roughly 40,000 clones, with roughly 79% observed a single time. The sample was peripheral blood, taken from a patient treated with radiotherapy plus ipilimumab. Every receptor here comes from a human donor with non-small cell lung cancer that progressed on radiotherapy plus ipilimumab.

The rearrangement links TRBV18 to TRBJ2-5, with D possibly being TRBD1 (6 bases). The CDR3 has 14 amino acids. CDR1 and CDR2 from the germline V gene are KGHSH and LQKENI. V lost 0 bases, J lost 5 bases, and 10 bases lay in between. The CDR3 DNA follows: TGTGCCAGCTCACCACCGGCAAGGGGGGAGACCCAGTACTTC. Protein: CASSPPARGETQYF.

The chain carries TRBV14 and TRBJ2-3; no clear D. V was clipped by 4 bases and J by 6 bases, with 17 bases between them. The CDR3 spans 15 residues. CDR1 is SGHDN and CDR2 is FVKESK in the germline V gene. This CDR3 reads CASSRTPLTLDTQYF. The CDR3 coding sequence is TGTGCCAGCAGCCGCACCCCCCTCACTCTGGATACGCAGTATTTT.

The CDR3 DNA reads as TGTGCCAGCAGCCGCGGACAGGGGCTGGGAGAGACCCAGTACTTC. It encodes CASSRGQGLGETQYF. The chain combines TRBV11-2 with TRBJ2-5; TRBD1 aligns across 9 bases. The CDR3 has 15 residues. Trimming cost V 5 bases and J 4 bases; bases outside gene matches: 8. Germline lookup yields CDR1 SGHAT and CDR2 FQNNGV.

The chain employs TRBV9 and TRBJ2-3; D unclear. The germline CDR1 and CDR2 sequences are SGDLS and YYNGEE. The V and J ends lost 3 bases and 6 bases respectively, with 8 bases between them. The CDR3 contains 12 residues. CDR3 nucleotides: TGTGCCAGCAGCGCAGGTGGGGATACGCAGTATTTT. Translating gives CASSAGGDTQYF.

V and J are TRBV5-1 and TRBJ2-1; 11 bases are shared with TRBD2. With V trimmed by 4 bases and J by 0 bases, 9 bases remained unmatched. CDR3 size: 18 residues. The V gene's germline CDR1 is SGHRS and CDR2 YFSETQ. The CDR3 loop reads CASSNPGLAASSYNEQFF. The CDR3 coding sequence is TGCGCCAGCAGCAATCCGGGACTAGCGGCGAGCTCCTACAATGAGCAGTTCTTC.

The rearrangement uses TRBV5-1 and TRBJ2-7, with 9 bases identical to TRBD2. Germline values: CDR1 SGHRS, CDR2 YFSETQ. The CDR3 contains 15 residues. V lost 3 bases and J lost 1; bases outside the gene matches: 5. The CDR3 reads CASSSLAGSSYEQYF. The CDR3 DNA reads TGCGCCAGCAGCTCCCTAGCGGGGTCGTCCTACGAGCAGTACTTC.

This chain joins TRBV18 and TRBJ2-3; tentative D call: TRBD1 (6 bases). The CDR3 sequence is 14 residues long. Looked up from germline, CDR1 is KGHSH and CDR2 is LQKENI. V was cut by 2 bases and J by 11 bases, with 17 bases left in between. The chain's CDR3 is CASSPATGIQGQYF. The CDR3 DNA sequence: TGTGCCAGCTCACCAGCTACAGGGATTCAGGGGCAGTATTTT.

The V call is TRBV7-3, the J call TRBJ2-3, with TRBD2 identical over 7 bases. The V gene's germline CDR1 is SGHTA and CDR2 FQGTGA. This CDR3 is built from 15 residues. V lost 2 bases to trimming and J lost 1 base; unmatched junction nucleotides: 3. CDR3 nucleotides: TGTGCCAGCAGCTTAGACGCGGGGGGCACAGATACGCAGTATTTT. Translating gives CASSLDAGGTDTQYF.

The V gene is TRBV10-1, the J gene TRBJ2-5; tentative D call: TRBD1 (6 bases). The CDR3 sequence is 16 residues long. The V end lost 6 bases, the J end lost 4 bases, and 21 bases lay between the germline ends. CDR1 is WNHNN, CDR2 SYGVQD, per germline (reference sequence). This CDR3 reads CASSLPGQPDRETQYF. CDR3 DNA sequence: TGCGCCAGCAGCCTACCAGGACAGCCCGATAGAGAGACCCAGTACTTC.

The chain uses TRBV19 and TRBJ1-1; TRBD1 aligns across 8 bases. This CDR3 region has 16 residues. V was clipped by 3 bases and J by 1 base; unmatched bases: 7. CDR1 is LNHDA, CDR2 SQIVND, per germline (reference sequence). The CDR3 DNA is TGTGCCAGTAGTATTATTTCAGGGGGCAGGAACACTGAAGCTTTCTTT. It encodes CASSIISGGRNTEAFF.

This clone was observed once. The sample carries other DNA sequences with the same CDR3. The chain couples TRBV28 to TRBJ1-4; the match to TRBD1 covers 7 bases. Germline loops: CDR1 MDHEN, CDR2 SYDVKM. The CDR3 covers 14 residues. Trimming took 6 bases from V and 5 from J; bases not matched to a gene: 6. The CDR3 loop reads CASSRGQSNEKLFF. DNA for the CDR3: TGTGCCAGCAGCCGGGGACAGTCAAATGAAAAACTGTTTTTT.

The chain uses TRBV6-1 and TRBJ2-3; TRBD2 matches at 9 bases. The V gene's germline CDR1 is MNHNS and CDR2 SASEGT. The J segment lost 0 bases and the V segment lost 4 bases, leaving 8 bases of the junction unmatched. CDR3 length: 17 amino acids. The CDR3 spells CASSARLTSGSTDTQYF. CDR3 in DNA: TGTGCCAGCAGTGCGCGCCTGACTAGCGGTAGCACAGATACGCAGTATTTT.

This clone was recorded once. The rearrangement joins TRBV6-5 to TRBJ2-5; possible D gene TRBD1, 5 bases. The CDR3 runs 16 residues. Trimming removed 0 bases from V and 4 bases from J, with 15 bases in between. From germline, CDR1 is MNHEY and CDR2 SVGAGI. CDR3 loop: CASSYSSFQTVETQYF. The CDR3 nucleotides read TGTGCCAGCAGTTACTCATCGTTTCAGACAGTAGAGACCCAGTACTTC.

In nucleotides, the CDR3 is TGTGCCAGCGGCGGGCTCTATGGCTACACCTTC. This encodes CASGGLYGYTF. This chain joins TRBV6-1 and TRBJ1-2; no definite D call. V shed 8 bases and J shed 4 bases, with 8 bases lying between them. The germline gives CDR1 MNHNS, CDR2 SASEGT. This CDR3 comprises 11 residues.

V usage is TRBV5-1 and J usage is TRBJ1-1, with D hard to call. The germline V gene encodes CDR1 SGHRS and CDR2 YFSETQ. V gave up 4 bases and J gave up 3 bases, with 7 bases separating them. The CDR3 is 12 amino acids. The CDR3 loop is CASSLQDTEAFF. The CDR3 DNA follows: TGCGCCAGCAGCCTCCAGGACACTGAAGCTTTCTTT.

V usage is TRBV7-6 and J usage is TRBJ2-3; tentative D call: TRBD2 (6 bases). The CDR3 length is 14 residues. Between the trimmed V and J ends, which lost 6 bases and 0 bases, there was a span of 10 bases. The germline V gene encodes CDR1 SGHVS and CDR2 FNYEAQ. DNA of the CDR3: TGTGCCAGCAGACCGGGACTGAGCACAGATACGCAGTATTTT. It yields the protein CASRPGLSTDTQYF.

The chain carries TRBV5-1 and TRBJ2-1; D possibly corresponds to TRBD2 (5 bases). Germline-derived CDR1 and CDR2 are SGHRS and YFSETQ. This CDR3 contains 16 residues. Trimming took off 4 bases at V and 6 bases at J, with 20 bases between the two ends. CDR3 in amino acids: CASSGTGSSRGNEQFF. DNA for the CDR3: TGCGCCAGCAGCGGTACGGGGTCGTCACGGGGCAATGAGCAGTTCTTC.

The V call is TRBV5-1, the J call TRBJ1-4; a weak D match, TRBD1 (5 bases). Per germline, CDR1 SGHRS and CDR2 YFSETQ. Deletions cut 2 bases from V and 7 bases from J, with 12 bases between. This CDR3 is built from 14 residues. The CDR3 coding sequence is TGCGCCAGCAGCTTACAAACGGGGGGTGAAAAACTGTTTTTT. This sequence encodes CASSLQTGGEKLFF.

The count of this clone is one. The rearrangement uses TRBV7-2 and TRBJ1-5; 10 bases map to TRBD1. The J segment lost 7 bases and the V segment lost 5 bases, leaving 2 bases of the junction unmatched. Germline values: CDR1 SGHTA, CDR2 FQGNSA. The CDR3 spans 13 residues. CDR3 amino acids: CASSRGQGQPQHF. The DNA for the CDR3 is TGTGCCAGCAGCCGGGGACAGGGGCAGCCCCAGCATTTT.

The V gene is TRBV28, the J gene TRBJ1-1; the D gene is possibly TRBD1 (5 bases). Germline CDR1 is MDHEN and CDR2 is SYDVKM. V was pared by 9 bases and J by 3 bases, with 14 bases between. The CDR3 has 13 amino acids. This CDR3 is CASQTGGDTEAFF. CDR3 nucleotides: TGTGCCAGTCAGACGGGGGGTGACACTGAAGCTTTCTTT.

Only one count was recorded for this clone. The rearrangement joins TRBV11-2 to TRBJ2-3, with 9 bases identical to TRBD1. Germline CDR1 and CDR2: SGHAT and FQNNGV. Unmatched junction bases numbered 7, after V lost 6 bases and J lost 3 bases. There are 15 residues in the CDR3. CDR3 nucleotide sequence: TGTGCCAGCAGTGGGGACAGGGTTTTTACAGATACGCAGTATTTT. As protein: CASSGDRVFTDTQYF.

This clone was seen only a few times. The V and J genes are TRBV9 and TRBJ2-3, with D uncertain. The V gene's germline CDR1 is SGDLS and CDR2 YYNGEE. The V end lost 2 bases, the J end lost 2 bases, and 12 bases lay between the germline ends. The CDR3 totals 15 residues. The CDR3 is CASSVVFQSTDTQYF. In nucleotides, the CDR3 is TGTGCCAGCAGCGTCGTGTTCCAGTCCACAGATACGCAGTATTTT.

This clone was found once. The chain has TRBV18 and TRBJ2-3; TRBD2 aligns across 11 bases. With 0 bases clipped from V and 7 bases from J, the junction kept 6 bases outside the gene matches. Germline CDR1 and CDR2: KGHSH and LQKENI. This CDR3 contains 16 residues. The CDR3: CASSPPTSGGRNTQYF. DNA for the CDR3: TGTGCCAGCTCACCACCCACTAGCGGGGGTAGGAATACGCAGTATTTT.

V and J are TRBV4-3 and TRBJ1-2, with 7 nucleotides matching TRBD1. The CDR3 loop spans 15 amino acids. Looked up from germline, CDR1 is LGHNA and CDR2 is YSLEER. The junction had 8 bases not matched to a gene; V was cut back by 0 bases and J by 7 bases. CDR3 sequence: CASSQDDREGCGYTF. The CDR3 bases are TGCGCCAGCAGCCAAGACGACAGGGAAGGGTGTGGCTACACCTTC.

The rearrangement joins TRBV5-1 to TRBJ1-4, with 7 bases fitting TRBD1. Germline V gene sequence: CDR1 SGHRS, CDR2 YFSETQ. The CDR3 sequence is 13 residues long. V lost 4 bases, J lost 5 bases, and 2 bases stayed unmatched. The CDR3 reads CASSPGQNEKLFF. CDR3 DNA sequence: TGCGCCAGCAGCCCGGGACAGAATGAAAAACTGTTTTTT.

This rearrangement joins TRBV5-5 to TRBJ1-1; D is possibly TRBD1 (5 bases). CDR1 is SGHKS, CDR2 YYEKEE, per germline (reference sequence). Trimming took 0 bases from V and 2 from J, leaving 14 bases between them. The CDR3 has 16 amino acids. The CDR3: CASSLEQALSNTEAFF. The DNA of the CDR3 is TGTGCCAGCAGCTTGGAACAGGCTCTCTCCAACACTGAAGCTTTCTTT.

CDR3 residues: CASSVGTGPRYTDTQYF. In DNA form, the CDR3 reads TGTGCCAGCAGCGTAGGGACAGGACCCCGATACACAGATACGCAGTATTTT. The chain links TRBV9 to TRBJ2-3; the match to TRBD1 covers 7 bases. The CDR3 covers 17 residues. The germline gives CDR1 SGDLS, CDR2 YYNGEE. V was clipped by 0 bases and J by 2 bases; unmatched bases: 9.

V usage is TRBV6-5 and J usage is TRBJ2-1, with D maybe TRBD1 (6 bases). The V and J ends lost 6 bases and 3 bases respectively, with 15 bases between them. The CDR3 runs to 15 residues. Germline assignment: CDR1 MNHEY and CDR2 SVGAGI. The CDR3 region has the DNA TGTGCCAGCAGCGCCCAGGGGTTTTACTACAATGAGCAGTTCTTC. It codes for CASSAQGFYYNEQFF.

V usage is TRBV19 and J usage is TRBJ1-2, with TRBD1 matching over 9 bases. From germline, CDR1 is LNHDA and CDR2 SQIVND (reference sequence). CDR3 length equals 15 residues. The V and J ends lost 5 bases and 4 bases, in that order; junction bases with no gene match: 8. CDR3 in amino acids: CASSLRTGVAYGYTF. The CDR3 DNA reads TGTGCCAGTAGTCTACGGACAGGGGTCGCCTATGGCTACACCTTC.

V usage is TRBV4-1 and J usage is TRBJ1-2, with D hard to call. The CDR3 covers 16 residues. Germline CDR1 is MGHRA and CDR2 is YSYEKL. The V gene lost 1 base and the J gene lost 4 bases, with 16 bases spanning the gap. CDR3 in amino acids: CASSQAERRATYGYTF. The CDR3 DNA follows: TGCGCCAGCAGCCAAGCCGAAAGGCGGGCGACCTATGGCTACACCTTC.

J is TRBJ1-2 and V is TRBV18; D gene uncertain. Per germline, CDR1 KGHSH and CDR2 LQKENI. V lost 6 bases, J lost 0 bases, and 11 bases lay in between. This CDR3 has 14 residues. As DNA, the CDR3 is TGTGCCAGCTCGGCCACCGGAGCTAACTATGGCTACACCTTC. Its translation is CASSATGANYGYTF. The variable domain in full, completed from reference TRBV18 and TRBJ1-2, reads NAGVMQNPRHLVRRRGQEARLRCSPMKGHSHVYWYRQLPEEGLKFMVYLQKENIIDESGMPKERFSAEFPKEGPSILRIQQVVRGDSAAYFCASSATGANYGYTFGSGTRLTVV.